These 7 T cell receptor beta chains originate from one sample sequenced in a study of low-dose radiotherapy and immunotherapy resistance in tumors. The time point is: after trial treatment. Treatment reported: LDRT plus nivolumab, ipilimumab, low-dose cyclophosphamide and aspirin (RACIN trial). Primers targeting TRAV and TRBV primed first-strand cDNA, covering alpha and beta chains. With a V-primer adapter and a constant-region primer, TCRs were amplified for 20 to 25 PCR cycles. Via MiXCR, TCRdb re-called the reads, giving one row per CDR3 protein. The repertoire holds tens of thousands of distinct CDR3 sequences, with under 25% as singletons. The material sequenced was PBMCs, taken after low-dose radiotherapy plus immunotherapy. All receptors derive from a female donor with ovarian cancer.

The CDR3 DNA is TGTGCCAGCAGCTTAGGGGGACTAGCAACAGATACGCAGTATTTT. Protein: CASSLGGLATDTQYF. This chain links TRBV7-2 with TRBJ2-3, with TRBD2 identical over 9 bases. CDR3 length equals 15 residues. The germline V gene encodes CDR1 SGHTA and CDR2 FQGNSA. Losses at the gene ends were 1 base for V and 3 bases for J; bases not matched to a gene: 2.

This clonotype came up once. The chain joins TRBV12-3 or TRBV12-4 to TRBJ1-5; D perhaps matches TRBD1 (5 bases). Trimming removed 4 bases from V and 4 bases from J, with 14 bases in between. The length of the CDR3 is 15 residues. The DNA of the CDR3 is TGTGCCAGCAGTTCCTGGTCGCAGGGAAATCAGCCCCAGCATTTT. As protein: CASSSWSQGNQPQHF.

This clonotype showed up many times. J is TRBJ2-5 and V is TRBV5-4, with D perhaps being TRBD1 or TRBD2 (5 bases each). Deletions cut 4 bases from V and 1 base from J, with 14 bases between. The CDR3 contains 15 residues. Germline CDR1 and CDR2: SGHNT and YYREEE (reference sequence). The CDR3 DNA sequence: TGTGCCAGCAGCCTACCGGGGCCAACCCAAGAGACCCAGTACTTC. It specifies CASSLPGPTQETQYF.

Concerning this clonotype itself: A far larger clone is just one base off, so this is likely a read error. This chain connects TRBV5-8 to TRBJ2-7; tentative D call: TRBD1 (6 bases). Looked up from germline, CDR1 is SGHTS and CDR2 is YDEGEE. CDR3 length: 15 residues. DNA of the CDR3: TGTGCCAGCAGCTTGGGGGCAGGGGCGTACTACGAGCTGTACTTC. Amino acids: CASSLGAGAYYELYF.

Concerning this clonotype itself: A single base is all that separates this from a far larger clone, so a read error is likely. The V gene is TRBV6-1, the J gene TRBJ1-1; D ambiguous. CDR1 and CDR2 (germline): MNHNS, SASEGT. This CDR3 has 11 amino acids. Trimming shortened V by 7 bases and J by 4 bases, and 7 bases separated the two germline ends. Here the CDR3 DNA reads TGTGCCAGCACCCGGAGCACTGAAGCTTTCTTT. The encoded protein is CASTRSTEAFF.

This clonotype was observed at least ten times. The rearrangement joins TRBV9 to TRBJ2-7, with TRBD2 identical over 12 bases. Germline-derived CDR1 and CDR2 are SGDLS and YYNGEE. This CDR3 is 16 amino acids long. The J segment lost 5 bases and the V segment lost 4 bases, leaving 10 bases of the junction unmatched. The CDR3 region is CASSPQTSGGVNEQYF. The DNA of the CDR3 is TGTGCCAGCAGCCCCCAGACTAGCGGGGGAGTAAACGAGCAGTACTTC.

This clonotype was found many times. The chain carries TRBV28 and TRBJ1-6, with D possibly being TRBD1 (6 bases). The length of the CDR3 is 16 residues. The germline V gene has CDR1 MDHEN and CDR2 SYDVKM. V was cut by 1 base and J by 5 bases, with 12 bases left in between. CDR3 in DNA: TGTGCCAGCAGTTTATTCAGGGGATCTAATAATTCACCCCTCCACTTT. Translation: CASSLFRGSNNSPLHF.